These 16 T cell receptor beta chains came from one sample sequenced in a study of blood T cell repertoires in COVID-19. Data came from immunoSEQ multiplex PCR; TCRdb stores just in-frame clones and leaves some out. Counted here are about 35,000 clones, 70% to 90% occurring once; the ten biggest clones make up roughly 6.3%. The sample consisted of peripheral blood. Receptors originate from a human donor in a cohort sampled during active COVID-19.

J is TRBJ2-3 and V is TRBV6-5; 8 positions agree with TRBD1. This CDR3 region has 14 residues. Losses at the gene ends were 6 bases for V and 0 bases for J; bases not matched to a gene: 2. The germline V gene has CDR1 MNHEY and CDR2 SVGAGI. The CDR3 loop reads CASRWTGSTDTQYF. The DNA for the CDR3 is TGTGCCAGCAGATGGACAGGGAGCACAGATACGCAGTATTTT.

This rearrangement joins TRBV5-4 to TRBJ2-3; the D gene is possibly TRBD2 (5 bases). The length of the CDR3 is 14 residues. Between the trimmed V and J ends, which lost 0 bases and 4 bases, there was a span of 9 bases. The germline gives CDR1 SGHNT, CDR2 YYREEE (reference sequence). The CDR3 here is CASSLAGTADTQYF. The CDR3, as DNA: TGTGCCAGCAGCTTGGCGGGAACGGCAGATACGCAGTATTTT. Variable domain in full (rest from reference TRBV5-4 and TRBJ2-3): ETGVTQSPTHLIKTRGQQVTLRCSSQSGHNTVSWYQQALGQGPQFIFQYYREEENGRGNFPPRFSGLQFPNYSSELNVNALELDDSALYLCASSLAGTADTQYFGPGTRLTVL.

The gene calls are TRBV5-1 and TRBJ2-5; tentatively, D is TRBD1 (6 bases). Per germline, CDR1 SGHRS and CDR2 YFSETQ. The CDR3 totals 15 residues. Trimming took 7 bases from V and 5 from J, leaving 21 bases between them. The CDR3: CASGKIKGEAETQYF. The DNA of the CDR3 is TGCGCCAGCGGCAAAATCAAGGGGGAAGCGGAGACCCAGTACTTC.

This clone occurred once. The chain uses TRBV19 and TRBJ1-2, with D perhaps TRBD1 (5 bases). CDR1 is LNHDA, CDR2 SQIVND, per germline (reference sequence). The CDR3 runs to 14 residues. V was trimmed by 3 bases and J by 2 bases, leaving 10 bases between them. CDR3 DNA sequence: TGTGCCAGTAGTATCCAGGGTCCCAACTATGGCTACACCTTC. This codes for CASSIQGPNYGYTF.

This chain joins TRBV7-3 and TRBJ2-2; D call uncertain. Deletions cut 1 base from V and 3 bases from J, with 9 bases between. The CDR3 is made up of 15 amino acids. Per the germline V gene, CDR1 is SGHTA and CDR2 is FQGTGA. The CDR3 DNA follows: TGTGCCAGCAGCTTAAACCCCACACACACCGGGGAGCTGTTTTTT. It specifies CASSLNPTHTGELFF.

This clone turned up a few times. The rearrangement links TRBV7-9 to TRBJ2-5; D gene ambiguous. The V and J ends lost 4 bases and 5 bases respectively, with 5 bases between them. Per germline, CDR1 SEHNR and CDR2 FQNEAQ (reference sequence). The CDR3 contains 11 residues. The CDR3 here is CASSSLETQYF. In DNA form, the CDR3 reads TGTGCCAGCAGCTCCCTGGAGACCCAGTACTTC.

CDR3 in amino acids: CASSPRGLAGEYEQYF. The CDR3 DNA is TGTGCCAGCAGCCCCCGGGGGCTAGCGGGAGAGTACGAGCAGTACTTC. The chain employs TRBV25-1 and TRBJ2-7; TRBD2 agrees at 10 bases. J was trimmed by 4 bases and V by 6 bases; bases with no gene match: 12. The CDR3 totals 16 residues. CDR1 is MGHDK and CDR2 is SYGVNS in the germline V gene.

The chain couples TRBV6-2 or TRBV6-3 to TRBJ2-5; TRBD2 might be the D (6 bases). Deletions cut 5 bases from V and 1 base from J, with 11 bases between. This CDR3 comprises 14 residues. Germline V gene sequence: CDR1 MNHEY, CDR2 SVGEGT. CDR3 sequence reads: CASSLGTLQETQYF. The CDR3 bases are TGTGCCAGCAGTCTCGGGACTCTCCAAGAGACCCAGTACTTC.

As DNA, the CDR3 is TGTGCCAGCAGCTTGAGCCCAGCGGGAGGGACAGATACGCAGTATTTT. It codes for CASSLSPAGGTDTQYF. J is TRBJ2-3 and V is TRBV5-5, with 10 bases fitting TRBD2. The J segment lost 3 bases and the V segment lost 1 base, leaving 5 bases of the junction unmatched. The germline V gene has CDR1 SGHKS and CDR2 YYEKEE (reference sequence). The CDR3 has 16 residues.

The chain combines TRBV18 with TRBJ2-7, with 7 bases that match TRBD1. J gave up 3 bases and V 3 bases, and 2 bases lay outside the gene matches. The CDR3 contains 13 residues. CDR1 and CDR2 (germline): KGHSH, LQKENI. The CDR3 DNA follows: TGTGCCAGCTCACCCGGGACAGACTACGAGCAGTACTTC. Amino acid sequence: CASSPGTDYEQYF.

J is TRBJ1-6 and V is TRBV27; 7 bases align to TRBD1. The V gene end was trimmed by 5 bases and the J gene end by 9 bases; junction bases not matched to a gene: 7. Per the germline V gene, CDR1 is MNHEY and CDR2 is SMNVEV (reference sequence). CDR3 length: 14 amino acids. The CDR3 loop is CASSLAGGGSPLHF. For the CDR3, the DNA is TGTGCCAGCAGTCTCGCAGGGGGTGGTTCACCCCTCCACTTT.

CDR3 nucleotide sequence: TGTGCCAGCAGCTCACAGGGCTCAAGGGGCACTGAAGCTTTCTTT. Translated: CASSSQGSRGTEAFF. The chain recombines TRBV5-4 with TRBJ1-1; D is possibly TRBD1 (6 bases). V was clipped by 3 bases and J by 4 bases, with 16 bases between them. The germline V gene has CDR1 SGHNT and CDR2 YYREEE (reference sequence). This CDR3 contains 15 residues. The full variable domain, in which reference TRBV5-4 and TRBJ1-1 provide the parts outside the CDR3, is ETGVTQSPTHLIKTRGQQVTLRCSSQSGHNTVSWYQQALGQGPQFIFQYYREEENGRGNFPPRFSGLQFPNYSSELNVNALELDDSALYLCASSSQGSRGTEAFFGQGTRLTVV.

J is TRBJ1-1 and V is TRBV29-1; D possibly corresponds to TRBD1 (6 bases). Germline CDR1 reads SQVTM; CDR2 reads ANQGSEA. The CDR3 extends over 11 amino acids. V dropped 5 bases and J dropped 13 bases, with 17 bases sitting between them. The CDR3 bases are TGCAGCGTTCCCGGGACACCCTCCGATTTCTTT. Translation: CSVPGTPSDFF.

The V call is TRBV6-1, the J call TRBJ1-4, with 8 bases aligning to TRBD1. The V and J ends lost 1 base and 7 bases, in that order; junction bases with no gene match: 5. Germline V gene sequence: CDR1 MNHNS, CDR2 SASEGT. This CDR3 comprises 15 residues. The CDR3 DNA reads TGTGCCAGCAGTGAAGGGGGGACAGGTGGTGAAAAACTGTTTTTT. Amino acids: CASSEGGTGGEKLFF.

The chain is built from TRBV7-8 and TRBJ1-4; TRBD1 aligns across 8 bases. CDR1 is SGHVS and CDR2 is FQNEAQ in the germline V gene. This CDR3 spans 14 amino acids. The ends lost 5 bases at V and 6 bases at J; junction bases unmatched: 5. CDR3 loop: CASSTRQGYEKLFF. DNA of the CDR3: TGTGCCAGCAGCACCCGACAGGGGTATGAAAAACTGTTTTTT.

J is TRBJ2-5 and V is TRBV7-2, with 7 bases fitting TRBD1. The CDR3 length is 15 residues. J lost 5 bases, V lost 4 bases, and 10 bases had no gene match. CDR1 and CDR2 from the germline V gene are SGHTA and FQGNSA. Here the CDR3 DNA reads TGTGCCAGCAGCTCAAGGGACAGCCGAGGGGAGACCCAGTACTTC. Translated: CASSSRDSRGETQYF.